These T cell receptor beta chains were read from a single sample in a study of T cells in Graves' hyperthyroidism and ophthalmopathy. TCRdb reprocessed the multiplex PCR reads with MiXCR, giving one entry per CDR3 protein. Here the sample spans fewer than 500,000 distinct CDR3 sequences, roughly 13% being singletons. The sample consisted of blood. Every receptor here comes from a man in his thirties or forties with Graves' hyperthyroidism that later progressed to Graves' ophthalmopathy. Each CDR3 is given with its conserved first and last residue.

V: TRBV7-2; J: TRBJ2-3; CDR3: CASSLDRATDTQYF
V: TRBV6-1; J: TRBJ1-4; CDR3: CASSPRIATNEKLFF
V: TRBV20-1; J: TRBJ2-5; CDR3: CSAGLAPLQETQYF
V: TRBV15; J: TRBJ2-3; CDR3: CATPTGCEDTDTQYF
V: TRBV3-1; J: TRBJ2-2; CDR3: CASSRDRGRTGELFF
V: TRBV20-1; J: TRBJ2-1; CDR3: CSARDSGRFRDEQFF
V: TRBV12-5; J: TRBJ2-6; CDR3: CASGSHKPLSGANVLTF
V: TRBV28; J: TRBJ2-7; CDR3: CASRDRGSEQYF
V: TRBV12-3/TRBV12-4; J: TRBJ2-5; CDR3: CASSLGGAMGETQYF
V: TRBV12-3/TRBV12-4; J: TRBJ1-1; CDR3: CASRPGQGDTEAFF
V: TRBV7-8; J: TRBJ1-5; CDR3: CASSVQGRRDQPQHF
V: TRBV29-1; J: TRBJ2-7; CDR3: CSVFSGGNSYEQYF
V: TRBV20-1; J: TRBJ1-1; CDR3: CSARGDRDEAFF
V: TRBV6-2/TRBV6-3; J: TRBJ2-7; CDR3: CASSSGPHSYEQYF
V: TRBV10-3; J: TRBJ1-2; CDR3: CATAGTGVGYTF
V: TRBV20-1; J: TRBJ1-6; CDR3: CSANFGFPNSPLRF
V: TRBV6-6; J: TRBJ2-1; CDR3: CASSYSSLAGNNEQFF
V: TRBV3-1; J: TRBJ2-3; CDR3: CASSHLGLAGGPVADTQYF
V: TRBV20-1; J: TRBJ2-3; CDR3: CSARLPFGGGPSDTQYF
V: TRBV28; J: TRBJ2-7; CDR3: CASTPTGAYEQYF
V: TRBV2; J: TRBJ1-6; CDR3: CASSEDFDSPLHF
V: TRBV27; J: TRBJ2-3; CDR3: CASSLGRFLPSTDTQYF
V: TRBV12-5; J: TRBJ2-3; CDR3: CASGLVMGRGTDTQYF
V: TRBV2; J: TRBJ1-4; CDR3: CASSLDRVQATNEKLFF
V: TRBV5-6; J: TRBJ1-2; CDR3: CASSESWMYGYTF
V: TRBV7-8; J: TRBJ2-5; CDR3: CASSPPGTGSQETQYF
V: TRBV10-3; J: TRBJ1-5; CDR3: CAISERQGNQPQHF
V: TRBV6-1; J: TRBJ2-7; CDR3: CASIMTSGVGEQYF
V: TRBV29-1; J: TRBJ1-1; CDR3: CSVVRKMNTEAFF
V: TRBV20-1; J: TRBJ1-5; CDR3: CSARSQGPLDQPQHF
V: TRBV20-1; J: TRBJ2-5; CDR3: CSALGSLGVETQYF
V: TRBV7-2; J: TRBJ1-4; CDR3: CASRTGFRSEKLFF
V: TRBV12-3/TRBV12-4; J: TRBJ1-5; CDR3: CASSLASGDQPQHF
V: TRBV11-2; J: TRBJ1-4; CDR3: CASSLLPGGSSNEKLFF
V: TRBV30; J: TRBJ1-5; CDR3: CAWSLSSNPPQHF
V: TRBV19; J: TRBJ1-5; CDR3: CASSIKGMQPQHF
V: TRBV7-2; J: TRBJ2-7; CDR3: CASSFSTGVMHEQYF
V: TRBV5-1; J: TRBJ2-4; CDR3: CASSFSGTGQNIQYF
V: TRBV18; J: TRBJ2-2; CDR3: CASSPPMEANTGELFF
V: TRBV5-1; J: TRBJ2-2; CDR3: CASSLGWTPSTGELFF
V: TRBV13; J: TRBJ2-7; CDR3: CASSPRVGAYEQYF
V: TRBV5-6; J: TRBJ1-4; CDR3: CASSLDSQGREKLFF
V: TRBV7-9; J: TRBJ1-6; CDR3: CASKDRNNSPLHF
V: TRBV2; J: TRBJ1-1; CDR3: CASSEGSRGAEAFF
V: TRBV7-3; J: TRBJ2-2; CDR3: CASSQSGLNTGELFF
V: TRBV12-3/TRBV12-4; J: TRBJ1-2; CDR3: CASSWGGVSGYTF
V: TRBV3-1; J: TRBJ2-5; CDR3: CASSQEVAGGLPAQYF
V: TRBV18; J: TRBJ2-6; CDR3: CASSPTQGSGANVLTF
V: TRBV5-1; J: TRBJ2-2; CDR3: CASSDRDFNTGELFF
V: TRBV6-2/TRBV6-3; J: TRBJ2-5; CDR3: CASTLPARGHQETQYF
V: TRBV29-1; J: TRBJ1-1; CDR3: CSVAQAPSNTEAFF
V: TRBV20-1; J: TRBJ1-1; CDR3: CSASGGQRDEAFF
V: TRBV4-2; J: TRBJ1-6; CDR3: CASSQDGIGSPLHF
V: TRBV7-3; J: TRBJ2-1; CDR3: CASSYPGRGDYNEQFF
V: TRBV3-1; J: TRBJ1-5; CDR3: CASSQGDRGHQPQHF